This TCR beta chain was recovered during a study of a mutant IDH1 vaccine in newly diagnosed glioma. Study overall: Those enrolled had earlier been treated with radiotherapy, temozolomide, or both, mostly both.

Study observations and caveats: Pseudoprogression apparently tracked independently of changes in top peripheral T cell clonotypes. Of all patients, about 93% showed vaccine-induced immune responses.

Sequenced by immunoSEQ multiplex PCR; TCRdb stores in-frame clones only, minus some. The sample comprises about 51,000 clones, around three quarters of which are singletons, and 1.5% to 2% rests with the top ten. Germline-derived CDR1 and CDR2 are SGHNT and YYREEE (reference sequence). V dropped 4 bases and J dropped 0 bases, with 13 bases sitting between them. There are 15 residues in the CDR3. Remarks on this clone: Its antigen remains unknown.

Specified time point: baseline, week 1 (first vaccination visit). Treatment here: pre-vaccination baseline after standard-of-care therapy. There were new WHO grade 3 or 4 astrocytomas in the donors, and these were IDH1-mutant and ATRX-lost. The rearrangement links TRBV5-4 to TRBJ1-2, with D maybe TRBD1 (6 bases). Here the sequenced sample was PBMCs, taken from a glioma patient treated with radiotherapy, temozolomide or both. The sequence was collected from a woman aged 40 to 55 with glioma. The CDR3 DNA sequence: TGTGCCAGCAGCAATACAGGGCCTACTAACTATGGCTACACCTTC. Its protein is CASSNTGPTNYGYTF. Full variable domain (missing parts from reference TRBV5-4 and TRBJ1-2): ETGVTQSPTHLIKTRGQQVTLRCSSQSGHNTVSWYQQALGQGPQFIFQYYREEENGRGNFPPRFSGLQFPNYSSELNVNALELDDSALYLCASSNTGPTNYGYTFGSGTRLTVV.